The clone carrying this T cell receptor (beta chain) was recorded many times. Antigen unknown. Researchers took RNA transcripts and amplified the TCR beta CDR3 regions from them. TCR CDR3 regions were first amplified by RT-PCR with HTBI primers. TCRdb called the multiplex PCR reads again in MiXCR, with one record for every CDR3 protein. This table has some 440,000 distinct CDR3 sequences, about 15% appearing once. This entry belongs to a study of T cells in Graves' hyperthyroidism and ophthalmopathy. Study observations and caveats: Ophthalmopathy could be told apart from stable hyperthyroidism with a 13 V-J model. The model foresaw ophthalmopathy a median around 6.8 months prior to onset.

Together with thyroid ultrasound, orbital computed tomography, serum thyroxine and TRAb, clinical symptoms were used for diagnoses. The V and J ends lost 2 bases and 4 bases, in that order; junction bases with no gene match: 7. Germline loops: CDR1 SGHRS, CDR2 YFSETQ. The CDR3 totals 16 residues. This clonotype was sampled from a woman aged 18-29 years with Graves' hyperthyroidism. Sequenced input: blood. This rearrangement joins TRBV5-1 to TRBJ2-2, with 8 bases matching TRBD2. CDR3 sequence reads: CASSLPGLGGTGELFF. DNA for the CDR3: TGCGCCAGCAGCTTACCGGGACTAGGGGGCACCGGGGAGCTGTTTTTT. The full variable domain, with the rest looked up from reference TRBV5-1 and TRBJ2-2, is KAGVTQTPRYLIKTRGQQVTLSCSPISGHRSVSWYQQTPGQGLQFLFEYFSETQRNKGNFPGRFSGRQFSNSRSEMNVSTLELGDSALYLCASSLPGLGGTGELFFGEGSRLTVL.